This T cell receptor (beta chain) was found in a study of Graves' ophthalmopathy and Graves' hyperthyroidism. About the research overall: Peripheral blood sampling preceded any treatment and occurred at initial diagnosis. Study-level findings and limits: Blood was where most expanded thyroid clonotypes above 0.001 frequency also turned up.

In its sample, this clonotype was seen many times. Its cognate antigen is unknown. The CDR3 loop spans 13 amino acids. Per the germline V gene, CDR1 is GTSNPN and CDR2 is SVGIG (reference sequence). V was clipped by 1 base and J by 8 bases, with 15 bases between them. From RNA, the CDR3 regions of TCR beta chains were amplified and sequenced. Second-round multiplex PCR followed a first-round RT-PCR using HTBI primers. TCRdb used MiXCR to reprocess the multiplex PCR reads, holding one entry per CDR3 protein. The table lists almost 400,000 distinct CDR3 sequences, 18% of them singletons. The sample was peripheral blood. This rearrangement joins TRBV30 to TRBJ2-7; D perhaps matches TRBD1 (6 bases). This clonotype originated in a young woman with Graves' ophthalmopathy. The CDR3 loop is CAWSGGQRSQQYF. The DNA for the CDR3 is TGTGCCTGGAGTGGTGGACAGAGGAGCCAGCAGTACTTC.